Sequencing of this T cell receptor (beta chain) was carried out in a study of CD8 T cells in ankylosing spondylitis. Notes on the study in general: Characteristic, it appeared, of ankylosing spondylitis blood was a TCR beta motif of eight highly homologous variants. Disease-associated clones were reportedly significantly overrepresented in matched ankylosing spondylitis synovial fluid.

This clonotype was seen a handful of times. As yet, its antigen is unknown. TCRdb passed the 5' RACE reads through MiXCR, listing each CDR3 protein once. The table lists about 140,000 distinct CDR3 sequences, about 8% of them singletons. V trimming: 6 bases; J trimming: 6 bases; junction bases outside the gene matches: 17. The CDR3 spans 18 residues. The chain is built from TRBV12-3 or TRBV12-4 and TRBJ2-2, with 9 bases lining up with TRBD1. The sequenced sample consisted of synovial fluid, either unsorted or a sorted T cell fraction (not recorded which). The sequence derives from a male donor with ankylosing spondylitis. The CDR3 here is CASRTTGGWEREAGELFF. The CDR3 nucleotides are TGTGCCAGCAGGACCACAGGGGGCTGGGAGAGAGAGGCCGGGGAGCTGTTTTTT.